This is a list of T cell receptor beta chains from one sample in a study of regulatory T cells in long-lasting Graves disease. MiXCR, run by TCRdb on the multiplex PCR reads, gives a single entry per CDR3 protein. The repertoire consists of roughly 490,000 distinct CDR3 sequences, with about 20% occurring once and the leading ten covering around 13%. Source: peripheral blood mononuclear cells (PBMCs), taken when the disease was refractory, from a patient treated with antithyroid drugs. The receptors shown here come from a female donor with Graves disease. Both conserved end residues are part of each CDR3. D genes are given only for firm matches. Some rows have no size entry. The others give once, few or many, or a class for an expanded clone.

TRBJ2-4,TRBV28,.,many,CASSLGGNIQYF,TGTGCCAGCAGTCTCGGCGGAAACATTCAGTACTTC
TRBJ1-5,TRBV20-1,.,few,CSAIRGNQPQHF,TGCAGTGCTATCAGGGGAAATCAGCCCCAGCATTTT
TRBJ2-1,TRBV7-8,TRBD2,once,CASSLGRGLASYNEQFF,TGTGCCAGCAGCTTAGGAAGGGGACTAGCCTCCTACAATGAGCAGTTCTTC
TRBJ1-2,TRBV6-5,TRBD1,.,CASSYSGTGGADGYTF,TGTGCCAGCAGTTACTCCGGGACAGGGGGCGCGGATGGCTACACCTTC
TRBJ2-3,TRBV27,.,.,CASSSQRSTDTQYF,TGTGCCAGCAGTTCACAGCGATCCACAGATACGCAGTATTTT
TRBJ1-1,TRBV6-9,.,.,CASSYWVLRRNTEAFF,TGTGCCAGCAGTTACTGGGTCCTACGTCGGAACACTGAAGCTTTCTTT
TRBJ1-1,TRBV6-1,.,many,CASRRQMNTEAFF,TGTGCCAGCAGGAGACAGATGAACACTGAAGCTTTCTTT
TRBJ2-5,TRBV2,TRBD2,.,CASSVGAGHRPPETQYF,TGTGCCAGCAGTGTTGGAGCGGGGCACCGACCGCCTGAGACCCAGTACTTC
TRBJ2-6,TRBV6-2/TRBV6-3,TRBD1,once,CASSAWDRDPGANVLTF,TGTGCCAGCAGTGCGTGGGACAGGGATCCTGGGGCCAACGTCCTGACTTTC
TRBJ1-5,TRBV19,.,few,CASSFLRANQPQHF,TGTGCCAGTAGTTTCTTGAGGGCTAATCAGCCCCAGCATTTT
TRBJ1-5,TRBV7-2,.,.,CASSLRGPQHF,TGTGCCAGCAGCTTACGCGGCCCCCAGCATTTT
TRBJ1-5,TRBV6-5,.,.,CASSSTRTAQHF,TGTGCCAGCAGTTCCACTCGGACAGCCCAGCATTTT
TRBJ2-1,TRBV28,.,many,CASSFTGLAYNEQFF,TGTGCCAGCAGTTTTACCGGACTGGCCTACAATGAGCAGTTCTTC
TRBJ2-7,TRBV6-1,.,many,CASTEDGRSYEQYF,TGTGCCAGCACCGAAGATGGGCGATCCTACGAGCAGTACTTC
TRBJ2-5,TRBV30,TRBD1,.,CAWSVRTGGVETQYF,TGTGCCTGGAGTGTACGTACAGGGGGCGTTGAGACCCAGTACTTC
TRBJ2-7,TRBV10-3,TRBD1,many,CAISEDREFDEQYF,TGTGCCATCAGTGAGGACAGGGAGTTCGACGAGCAGTACTTC
TRBJ2-3,TRBV28,.,.,CASSIVSYSTDTQYF,TGTGCCAGCAGTATAGTCAGTTACAGCACAGATACGCAGTATTTT
TRBJ1-1,TRBV30,TRBD1,few,CAWSAQTGKNTEAFF,TGTGCCTGGAGCGCACAGACAGGGAAGAACACTGAAGCTTTCTTT
TRBJ2-5,TRBV5-1,.,.,CASSPPSGWETQYF,TGCGCCAGCAGCCCGCCTTCGGGATGGGAGACCCAGTACTTC
TRBJ1-1,TRBV25-1,.,many,CASSEGGTNTEAFF,TGTGCCAGCAGTGAAGGAGGGACGAACACTGAAGCTTTCTTT
TRBJ2-6,TRBV20-1,.,.,CSASSGANVLTF,TGCAGTGCTAGTTCTGGGGCCAACGTCCTGACTTTC
TRBJ2-5,TRBV20-1,.,few,CSARGTYQETQYF,TGCAGTGCTAGAGGGACGTACCAAGAGACCCAGTACTTC
TRBJ2-5,TRBV10-3,TRBD2,many,CAISDRAGEAIRQETQYF,TGTGCCATCAGTGATCGGGCGGGAGAGGCTATTAGACAAGAGACCCAGTACTTC
TRBJ2-5,TRBV6-2/TRBV6-3,TRBD1,.,CASSLSGTARQETQYF,TGTGCCAGCAGTTTATCCGGGACAGCGAGACAAGAGACCCAGTACTTC
TRBJ2-5,TRBV7-2,.,many,CASSLQEQETQYF,TGTGCCAGCAGTCTCCAAGAGCAAGAGACCCAGTACTTC
TRBJ2-7,TRBV7-3,.,few,CASSLRREVYEQYF,TGTGCCAGCAGCTTACGTCGAGAGGTCTACGAGCAGTACTTC
TRBJ1-3,TRBV11-2,.,few,CASSSLTSGNTIYF,TGTGCCAGCAGCTCCCTTACCTCTGGAAACACCATATATTTT
TRBJ1-5,TRBV28,.,many,CASSKRQTIGNQPQHF,TGTGCCAGCAGTAAGCGACAGACGATTGGGAATCAGCCCCAGCATTTT
TRBJ2-7,TRBV5-1,TRBD1,.,CASRPGTGRYEQYF,TGCGCCAGCAGACCCGGGACAGGGAGATACGAGCAGTACTTC
TRBJ2-7,TRBV7-2,.,few,CASSLRAFEGYEQYF,TGTGCCAGCAGCCTACGTGCTTTCGAGGGATACGAGCAGTACTTC
TRBJ2-3,TRBV6-5,TRBD2,.,CASSSRGLAGADTQYF,TGTGCCAGCAGTTCGCGGGGACTAGCGGGAGCAGATACGCAGTATTTT
TRBJ2-5,TRBV5-6,TRBD2,few,CASSLEGLAGGPGETQYF,TGTGCCAGCAGCTTGGAGGGGTTAGCGGGGGGGCCGGGGGAGACCCAGTACTTC
TRBJ2-3,TRBV7-2,.,.,CASSLAVLAVTDTQYF,TGTGCCAGCAGCTTAGCGGTTTTGGCAGTCACAGATACGCAGTATTTT
TRBJ2-2,TRBV10-3,.,.,CATGGIPNTGELFF,TGTGCCACCGGCGGGATTCCGAACACCGGGGAGCTGTTTTTT
TRBJ1-6,TRBV5-1,TRBD1,many,CASSLSTGLVSPLHF,TGCGCCAGCAGCCTATCGACAGGGCTGGTTTCACCCCTCCACTTT
TRBJ1-1,TRBV25-1,.,.,CASGRIVGDSEAFF,TGTGCCAGCGGAAGGATAGTCGGGGACTCTGAAGCTTTCTTT
TRBJ2-7,TRBV29-1,TRBD2,.,CSVEASGMGDEQYF,TGCAGCGTCGAGGCCAGCGGGATGGGTGACGAGCAGTACTTC
TRBJ1-1,TRBV2,.,many,CASSAGHTSNTEAFF,TGTGCCAGCAGTGCGGGACACACTTCGAACACTGAAGCTTTCTTT
TRBJ2-5,TRBV20-1,.,many,CSATSEGLRVQETQYF,TGCAGTGCTACGAGCGAGGGGCTAAGAGTACAGGAGACCCAGTACTTC
TRBJ1-1,TRBV2,.,many,CASSEYGQGLTEAFF,TGTGCCAGCAGTGAATACGGGCAGGGCCTCACTGAAGCTTTCTTT
TRBJ2-7,TRBV28,TRBD1,many,CASRDRGSYEQYF,TGTGCCAGCAGGGACAGGGGGTCTTACGAGCAGTACTTC
TRBJ1-1,TRBV13,.,many,CASSPGTVMNTEAFF,TGTGCCAGCAGCCCCGGGACGGTAATGAACACTGAAGCTTTCTTT
TRBJ1-2,TRBV28,TRBD1,many,CASSLSVRGLEYGYTF,TGTGCCAGCAGTTTAAGTGTTAGGGGGCTGGAGTATGGCTACACCTTC
TRBJ1-6,TRBV28,TRBD1,once,CASSFWTGLSPLHF,TGTGCCAGCAGTTTTTGGACAGGGCTATCACCCCTCCACTTT
TRBJ2-6,TRBV28,TRBD1,many,CASSSTGGIPMGANVLTF,TGTGCCAGCAGTTCGACAGGGGGGATTCCTATGGGGGCCAACGTCCTGACTTTC
TRBJ1-1,TRBV6-1,.,many,CASREGVILMNTEAFF,TGTGCCAGCAGGGAGGGCGTCATTCTTATGAACACTGAAGCTTTCTTT
TRBJ1-2,TRBV28,.,many,CASSLSQENYGYTF,TGTGCCAGCAGTTTATCTCAGGAGAACTATGGCTACACCTTC
TRBJ2-7,TRBV4-1,.,.,CASSQDDTSYEQYF,TGCGCCAGCAGCCAAGATGACACTTCCTACGAGCAGTACTTC
TRBJ2-5,TRBV7-9,TRBD1,.,CASSPTDRVAETQYF,TGTGCCAGCAGCCCAACGGACAGGGTAGCAGAGACCCAGTACTTC
TRBJ2-2,TRBV2,TRBD1,many,CASSLQGAGFGNTGELFF,TGTGCCAGCAGTCTACAGGGGGCAGGTTTTGGAAACACCGGGGAGCTGTTTTTT
TRBJ2-7,TRBV7-9,.,few,CASGTLGEQYF,TGTGCCAGCGGAACGTTAGGCGAGCAGTACTTC